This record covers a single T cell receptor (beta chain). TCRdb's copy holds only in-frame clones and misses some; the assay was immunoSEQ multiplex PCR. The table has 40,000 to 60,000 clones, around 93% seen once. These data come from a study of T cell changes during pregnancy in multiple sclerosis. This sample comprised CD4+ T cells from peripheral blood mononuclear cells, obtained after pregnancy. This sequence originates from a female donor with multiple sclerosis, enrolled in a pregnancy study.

CDR3 sequence: CASSASDRAKTGELFF. The CDR3 DNA reads TGTGCCAGCAGCGCCAGTGACAGGGCCAAAACCGGGGAGCTGTTTTTT. The V call is TRBV9, the J call TRBJ2-2; TRBD1 matches 7 bases. The ends lost 3 bases at V and 5 bases at J; junction bases unmatched: 10. Germline V CDR1 and CDR2: SGDLS, YYNGEE. The CDR3 sequence is 16 residues long.